The source of this T cell receptor (beta chain) is a study of shared clonotypes between healthy human individuals. Points from the study as a whole: The genetic and exposure-history diversity represented was limited by few donors.

A note on this clone: Its antigen is currently unknown.

Nashville, Tennessee was home to all donors, each a Caucasian adult. The V gene end was trimmed by 3 bases and the J gene end by 5 bases; junction bases not matched to a gene: 9. The CDR3 is made up of 16 amino acids. CDR1 and CDR2 from the germline V gene are SEHNR and FQNEAQ (reference sequence). Each subset's genomic DNA was split evenly across several immunoSEQ plates. Replicate PCRs run on unsorted PBMC used around 0.3 ug DNA, which was around 30,000 T cell genomes. Here immunoSEQ multiplex PCR was the method, and the copy in TCRdb shows in-frame clones only, minus some. The sample has about 460,000 clones; around 77% are singletons.

This receptor was identified in a middle-aged woman in good health. Some clones in this sample may be carry-over from other donors' samples. The chain couples TRBV7-9 to TRBJ2-2; 7 bases are a match to TRBD1. The sequencing sample was made of PBMCs. The DNA of the CDR3 is TGTGCCAGCAGCTTTTCGGCTCCCAGGGGGACCGGGGAGCTGTTTTTT. Translated, it gives CASSFSAPRGTGELFF. Supplemented by reference TRBV7-9 and TRBJ2-2, the full variable domain reads DTGVSQNPRHKITKRGQNVTFRCDPISEHNRLYWYRQTLGQGPEFLTYFQNEAQLEKSRLLSDRFSAERPKGSFSTLEIQRTEQGDSAMYLCASSFSAPRGTGELFFGEGSRLTVL.